This passage covers 6 T cell receptor beta chains from one sample sequenced in a study of identical twins. TCRdb independently ran MiXCR on the 5' RACE reads; one entry per CDR3 protein. The table includes roughly 250,000 distinct CDR3 sequences, approximately 7% detected once. Separately, the same data were catalogued under a study of yellow fever vaccine responses in identical twins.

Sequences were obtained from memory (CD45RO+) T cells sorted from blood. The receptors were sampled from a woman aged 18 to 35 in good health.

This clonotype was counted many times. This chain links TRBV24-1 with TRBJ1-2; no reliable D call. Germline values: CDR1 KGHDR, CDR2 SFDVKD. Trimming removed 6 bases at V and 7 bases at J, with 11 bases between. The CDR3 consists of 12 residues. The CDR3 sequence is CATSHGSGGYTF. The CDR3 DNA follows: TGTGCCACCAGTCACGGATCTGGTGGCTACACCTTC.

This clonotype was detected only a few times. The chain employs TRBV18 and TRBJ2-5; 8 bases map to TRBD1. Per the germline V gene, CDR1 is KGHSH and CDR2 is LQKENI. The CDR3 is 15 amino acids. The V gene end was trimmed by 0 bases and the J gene end by 5 bases; junction bases not matched to a gene: 5. The CDR3 sequence is CASSPPRTGLETQYF. The CDR3 DNA reads TGTGCCAGCTCACCACCCCGGACAGGGCTTGAGACCCAGTACTTC.

The CDR3 DNA sequence: TGCGCCAGCAGAGCCGGGGGGGTCGTAGATACGCAGTATTTT. This codes for CASRAGGVVDTQYF. V is TRBV5-1 and J is TRBJ2-3; 8 nucleotides line up with TRBD2. The germline V gene has CDR1 SGHRS and CDR2 YFSETQ. CDR3 length: 14 residues. Trimming at V came to 5 bases and at J to 5 bases, leaving 7 bases not matched to a gene.

This clonotype was seen a handful of times. The chain has TRBV6-5 and TRBJ2-7; a possible D gene is TRBD2 (5 bases). V dropped 2 bases and J dropped 5 bases, with 10 bases sitting between them. The germline V gene has CDR1 MNHEY and CDR2 SVGAGI. CDR3 size: 13 residues. This CDR3 is CASSYSIGDEQYV. DNA of the CDR3: TGTGCCAGCAGTTACAGTATCGGGGACGAGCAGTACGTC.

The V gene is TRBV5-1, the J gene TRBJ2-3, with a tentative D call TRBD2 (6 bases). The CDR3 is made up of 14 amino acids. The germline V gene has CDR1 SGHRS and CDR2 YFSETQ. V lost 6 bases and J 0 bases, leaving 11 bases between the germline ends. The CDR3 nucleotides are TGCGCCAGCAAAGTGGGGACTAGCACAGATACGCAGTATTTT. It specifies CASKVGTSTDTQYF. The entire variable domain, with the rest obtained from reference TRBV5-1 and TRBJ2-3, is as follows: KAGVTQTPRYLIKTRGQQVTLSCSPISGHRSVSWYQQTPGQGLQFLFEYFSETQRNKGNFPGRFSGRQFSNSRSEMNVSTLELGDSALYLCASKVGTSTDTQYFGPGTRLTVL.

This clonotype was observed a few times. The rearrangement uses TRBV15 and TRBJ1-1; no clear D. CDR3 length equals 15 residues. Germline V gives CDR1 LNHNV, CDR2 YYDKDF (reference sequence). V was trimmed by 0 bases and J by 5 bases, leaving 13 bases between them. CDR3 protein: CATSRDSLGGTEAFF. The CDR3 nucleotides read TGTGCCACCAGCAGAGATAGCCTAGGCGGGACTGAAGCTTTCTTT.